This record looks at one TCR beta chain sequence and its context. Its antigen is as yet unknown. Germline and junction disagree at one end, which may indicate a read error. Sequencing ends 3 residues short of the CDR3 end; the germline J gene provides the rest. The same CDR3 is also encoded by other DNA sequences in this sample. Per the germline V gene, CDR1 is LNHDA and CDR2 is SQIVND (reference sequence). The CDR3 spans 14 residues. This specimen belongs to a study of T cells in women clearing cervical HPV infection. About the study: Control women cleared a single incident HPV16 infection within 12 months. Points from the study as a whole: T-cell numbers per sample were unknown and may explain richness differences. Repertoire richness, not evenness, was significantly elevated in CIN3+ cases versus controls.

Produced via immunoSEQ multiplex PCR; TCRdb's table is partial and in-frame only. The sample's table shows about 32,000 clones. This rearrangement joins TRBV19 to TRBJ1-6, with D unresolved. Sequenced sample: blood buffy coat. The origin of this receptor is a woman between 18 and 70 years old with a cervical HPV16 infection that either progressed to CIN3+ or cleared (not recorded which). The CDR3 DNA, read in part, is TGTGCCAGTAGCATAGTCGACTGGAATTCACCC. As protein: CASSIVDWNSP. The full CDR3 protein reads CASSIVDWNSPLHF.